Ten or more counts support the clone carrying this T cell receptor (beta chain). The target antigen is unknown. The source of the sample is a study of CD8 T cells in ankylosing spondylitis. Study observations and caveats: Disease-linked clones reportedly showed significant enrichment in matched ankylosing spondylitis synovial fluid. Within ankylosing spondylitis blood, a TCR beta motif made up of several highly homologous variants appeared to be characteristic. CD8+ by phenotype, disease-linked clones were relatively rare in peripheral blood.

A quantitative 5'-RACE method, one with molecular barcodes, was used to make TCR beta libraries. MiXCR, applied by TCRdb to the 5' RACE reads, yields one record per CDR3 protein. The sample carries 110,000 to 150,000 distinct CDR3 sequences, roughly 8.3% recorded once. V lost 1 base and J 0 bases, leaving 9 bases between the germline ends. Germline V lookup: CDR1 KGHSH, CDR2 LQKENI. The CDR3 contains 15 residues. The receptor was derived from a male donor with ankylosing spondylitis. Sample: synovial fluid, either unsorted or a sorted T cell fraction (not recorded which). The rearrangement uses TRBV18 and TRBJ1-1; the D gene is possibly TRBD1 (6 bases). The CDR3 here is CASSPQGQLNTEAFF. The DNA of the CDR3 is TGTGCCAGCTCACCACAAGGACAGCTGAACACTGAAGCTTTCTTT.